The subject of this entry is one TCR beta chain. Its target is not known. The record originates from a study of blood T cells in healthy people across ages. Sample-barcoded 5' priming and a J-beta primer mix drove a second PCR of roughly 7 to 11 cycles. TCRdb used MiXCR to reprocess the 5' RACE reads, holding one entry per CDR3 protein. The top ten hold under 8% of the sample, which has about 1,500,000 distinct CDR3 sequences, roughly 45% seen once. J lost 2 bases, V lost 2 bases, and 9 bases had no gene match. This CDR3 contains 16 residues. From germline, CDR1 is MGHRA and CDR2 YSYEKL. Overall study findings and caveats: Per million T cells, the diversity of TCR beta decreased roughly linearly as age advanced. Diversity was higher, and naive CD4+ cells more numerous, in long-lived donors than in aged donors.

The TCR comes from a woman younger than 30 in good health. The chain has TRBV4-1 and TRBJ2-7; 7 bases align to TRBD1. Sequenced sample: blood. The CDR3 coding sequence is TGCGCCAGCAGCCAAACCACAGGGGCGTTTGCCTACGAGCAGTACTTC. Residues: CASSQTTGAFAYEQYF.